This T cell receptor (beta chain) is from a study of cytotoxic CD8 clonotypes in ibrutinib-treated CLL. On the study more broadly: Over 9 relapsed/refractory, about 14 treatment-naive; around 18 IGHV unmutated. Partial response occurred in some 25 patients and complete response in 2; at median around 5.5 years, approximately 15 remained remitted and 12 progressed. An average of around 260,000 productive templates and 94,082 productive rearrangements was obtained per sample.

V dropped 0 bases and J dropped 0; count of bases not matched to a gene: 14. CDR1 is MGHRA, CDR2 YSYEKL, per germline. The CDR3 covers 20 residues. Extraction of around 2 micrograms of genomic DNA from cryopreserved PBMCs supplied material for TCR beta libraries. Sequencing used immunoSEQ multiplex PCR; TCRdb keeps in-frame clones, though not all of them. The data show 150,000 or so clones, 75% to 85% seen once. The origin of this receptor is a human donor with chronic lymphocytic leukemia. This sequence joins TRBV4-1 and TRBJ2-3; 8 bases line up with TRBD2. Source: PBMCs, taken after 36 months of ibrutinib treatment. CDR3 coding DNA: TGCGCCAGCAGCCAAGACCGCCTCCCGGGACTAGGGGGGAGCACAGATACGCAGTATTTT. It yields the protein CASSQDRLPGLGGSTDTQYF.